This T cell receptor beta chain was profiled in a study of tumor-infiltrating lymphocytes in primary liver carcinoma. On the study more broadly: Aged between 30 and 69 years, the patients were men and women. Notes on the study in general: Reduced overlap was seen in tumor-adjacent and tumor-blood pairs versus tumor region pairs. Blood's top-250-clone fraction was significantly lower than that of tumors (p = 0.039).

J lost 10 bases, V lost 6 bases, and 13 bases had no gene match. The CDR3 is 14 amino acids. Germline V gene sequence: CDR1 SQVTM, CDR2 ANQGSEA. A constant-region primer served to make TCR beta cDNA from about 490 ng total RNA. Researchers made the TCR beta libraries by running three nested multiplex PCR rounds with slightly modified ARM-PCR. TRBV1-TRBV30 forward primers paired with a C-beta reverse primer drove the first two PCR rounds, roughly 10 cycles each. TCRdb reanalysed the multiplex PCR reads using MiXCR and keeps one entry per CDR3 protein. The sample has some 180,000 distinct CDR3 sequences, 85% seen once. Notes on this clonotype: Antigen unknown.

It was from roughly 20-30 mg of unsorted bulk tissue that RNA and DNA were co-extracted. This TCR derives from a man aged 35 to 55 with primary liver carcinoma and hepatitis B virus infection. J is TRBJ2-3 and V is TRBV29-1; 10 positions agree with TRBD1. Specimen: tumor tissue from primary liver carcinoma. The CDR3 here is CSVSGTGASNAQYF. In nucleotides, the CDR3 is TGCAGCGTATCCGGGACAGGGGCGTCAAATGCGCAGTATTTT.